The 3 T cell receptor beta chains given below trace back to one sample, sequenced in a study of T cell repertoires in cytomegalovirus infection (dated by TCRdb to between 2017 and 2020). What the treatment or condition label conveys for this sample: in vitro stimulation with specific CMV peptide epitopes to enrich CMV-specific T cells. The reads were generated on an Illumina HiSeq 1500. The public sequencing data were trimmed at Q25 with fastp and processed into clonotypes with MiXCR by TCRdb, which kept only in-frame beta chains. Each record represents a unique CDR3 protein, reported with the most common genes and DNA among its rows. The sample profile shows a few hundred thousand distinct CDR3 sequences; 22% of them were found once. The ten biggest clones cover about 21% of the sample. These receptors have no known antigen. The sequencing here drew on cultured PBMCs, taken from culture after CMV antigen stimulation. These receptors all stem from a human donor in good health (CMV status not recorded). Some clones in this sample may be carry-over from other donors' samples.

CDR3 amino acids: CASSLLQGRTGTGYTF. The CDR3 DNA is TGTGCCAGCAGTTTACTTCAGGGGCGGACAGGGACTGGCTACACCTTC. The chain uses TRBV6-6 and TRBJ1-2, with 8 bases identical to TRBD1. Germline V gene lookup returns CDR1 MNHNY and CDR2 SVGAGI (reference sequence). This CDR3 is 16 amino acids long. V trimming: 4 bases; J trimming: 7 bases; junction bases outside the gene matches: 14.

For the CDR3, the DNA is TGTGCCAGCAGTGAGATGGATCTCGCTGAAGCTTTCTTT. This codes for CASSEMDLAEAFF. The chain couples TRBV2 to TRBJ1-1; D not resolved. The CDR3 loop spans 13 amino acids. V lost 3 bases to trimming and J lost 6 bases, with 11 bases between them. Germline-derived CDR1 and CDR2 are SNHLY and FYNNEI.

In regard to this clonotype: Possible read error: a much larger clone is one base away. The gene calls are TRBV7-2 and TRBJ2-1; D call uncertain. Germline V lookup: CDR1 SGHTA, CDR2 FQGNSA. This CDR3 contains 15 residues. V gave up 1 base and J gave up 8 bases, with 15 bases separating them. The CDR3 DNA reads as TGTGCCAGCAGCTTAGGATTGCCAAATCGCGATGAGCAGTTCTTC. It codes for CASSLGLPNRDEQFF.